Each of the 4 T cell receptor beta chains below was sequenced from the same sample in a study of T cell changes during pregnancy in multiple sclerosis. Measured with immunoSEQ multiplex PCR; TCRdb has only the in-frame clones, and not every one. The sample gives approximately 110,000 clones, 92% of which show up once; 1.5% is in the top ten. Specimen: peripheral blood, collected in the third trimester of pregnancy. Receptor source: a female donor with multiple sclerosis, enrolled in a pregnancy study.

This clone occurred once. V usage is TRBV9 and J usage is TRBJ2-1; 7 bases align to TRBD2. The CDR3 contains 14 residues. Germline values: CDR1 SGDLS, CDR2 YYNGEE. V dropped 0 bases and J dropped 9; count of bases not matched to a gene: 6. CDR3: CASSVDGKRGEQFF. The CDR3 DNA follows: TGTGCCAGCAGCGTAGATGGGAAGCGGGGTGAGCAGTTCTTC.

V gene TRBV7-9 combines with J gene TRBJ2-7, with D possibly matching TRBD1 (6 bases). The germline V and J ends were trimmed by 4 bases and 7 bases, with 11 bases remaining between them. Germline CDR1 reads SEHNR; CDR2 reads FQNEAQ (reference sequence). This CDR3 region has 12 residues. CDR3 sequence: CASSSTGLEQYF. The CDR3 DNA sequence: TGTGCCAGCAGCTCGACAGGCTTGGAGCAGTACTTC.

This rearrangement joins TRBV27 to TRBJ2-7, with 8 positions matching TRBD1. Germline V gives CDR1 MNHEY, CDR2 SMNVEV (reference sequence). This CDR3 is built from 16 residues. V lost 5 bases, J lost 3 bases, and 12 bases stayed unmatched. CDR3 region: CASSLNPGQVNYEQYF. The CDR3 region has the DNA TGTGCCAGCAGTCTTAACCCGGGACAGGTAAACTACGAGCAGTACTTC.

This chain joins TRBV4-2 and TRBJ2-7; D is unclear. The CDR3 covers 16 residues. V was clipped by 0 bases and J by 0 bases, with 12 bases between them. The germline gives CDR1 LGHNA, CDR2 YNFKEQ. This CDR3 is CASSQDKTSPSYEQYF. Written as DNA, the CDR3 is TGTGCCAGCAGCCAAGATAAAACTTCGCCCTCCTACGAGCAGTACTTC.